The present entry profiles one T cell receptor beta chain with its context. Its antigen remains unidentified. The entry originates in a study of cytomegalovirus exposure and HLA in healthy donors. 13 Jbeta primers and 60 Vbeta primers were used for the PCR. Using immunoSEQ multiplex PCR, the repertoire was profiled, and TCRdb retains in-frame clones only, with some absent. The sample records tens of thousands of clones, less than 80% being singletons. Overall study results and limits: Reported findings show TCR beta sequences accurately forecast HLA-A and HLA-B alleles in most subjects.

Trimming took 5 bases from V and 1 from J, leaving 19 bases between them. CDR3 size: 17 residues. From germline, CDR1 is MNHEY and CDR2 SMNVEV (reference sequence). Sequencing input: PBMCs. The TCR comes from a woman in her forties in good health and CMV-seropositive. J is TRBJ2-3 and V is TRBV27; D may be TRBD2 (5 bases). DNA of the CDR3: TGTGCCAGCAGTCTATACTCACGCGGAGGTGGCACAGATACGCAGTATTTT. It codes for CASSLYSRGGGTDTQYF.